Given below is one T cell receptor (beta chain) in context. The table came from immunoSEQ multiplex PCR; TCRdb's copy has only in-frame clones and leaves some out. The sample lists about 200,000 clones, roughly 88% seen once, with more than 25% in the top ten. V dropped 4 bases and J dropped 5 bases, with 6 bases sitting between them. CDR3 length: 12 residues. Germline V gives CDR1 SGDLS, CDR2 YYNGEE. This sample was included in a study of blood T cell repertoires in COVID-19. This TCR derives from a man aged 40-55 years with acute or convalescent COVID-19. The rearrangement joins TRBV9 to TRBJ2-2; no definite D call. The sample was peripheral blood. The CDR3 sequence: CASSPLTGELFF. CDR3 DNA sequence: TGTGCCAGCAGCCCCCTGACCGGGGAGCTGTTTTTT. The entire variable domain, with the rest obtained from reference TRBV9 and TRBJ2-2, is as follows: DSGVTQTPKHLITATGQRVTLRCSPRSGDLSVYWYQQSLDQGLQFLIQYYNGEERAKGNILERFSAQQFPDLHSELNLSSLELGDSALYFCASSPLTGELFFGEGSRLTVL.